The 17 T cell receptor beta chains in this list originate from one sample, sequenced in a study of blood T cell repertoires in COVID-19. Here immunoSEQ multiplex PCR was the method, and the copy in TCRdb shows in-frame clones only, minus some. The sample includes fewer than 85,000 clones, approximately 80% of them seen just once. The sample was peripheral blood. Receptor source: an older woman with acute or convalescent COVID-19.

This sequence joins TRBV19 and TRBJ1-5; D possibly corresponds to TRBD1 (6 bases). From germline, CDR1 is LNHDA and CDR2 SQIVND (reference sequence). Between the trimmed V and J ends, which lost 7 bases and 4 bases, there was a span of 20 bases. This CDR3 has 16 amino acids. As DNA, the CDR3 is TGTGCCAGTACCCTAGACGGGGGGCTGGGGAATCAGCCCCAGCATTTT. It translates to CASTLDGGLGNQPQHF.

The rearrangement joins TRBV6-1 to TRBJ1-2; weak D call: TRBD1 (6 bases). The CDR3 covers 14 residues. Trimming left V 2 bases short and J 4 bases short, with 11 bases between. Germline V CDR1 and CDR2: MNHNS, SASEGT. The CDR3 DNA is TGTGCCAGCAGTGAAACAGCAGGGGCCTATGGCTACACCTTC. It specifies CASSETAGAYGYTF.

V is TRBV15 and J is TRBJ2-1, with D possibly TRBD1 on 5 matching bases. V dropped 1 base and J dropped 2 bases, with 15 bases sitting between them. The germline V gene encodes CDR1 LNHNV and CDR2 YYDKDF (reference sequence). The CDR3 is 17 amino acids. In nucleotides, the CDR3 is TGTGCCACCAGCAGAGTTTTTGGGGCCGTTGCCTACAATGAGCAGTTCTTC. This gives the protein CATSRVFGAVAYNEQFF.

The chain carries TRBV11-2 and TRBJ2-5; D is perhaps TRBD1 (6 bases). This CDR3 comprises 15 residues. The germline V and J ends were trimmed by 3 bases and 5 bases, with 16 bases remaining between them. The germline CDR1 and CDR2 sequences are SGHAT and FQNNGV. Here the CDR3 DNA reads TGTGCCAGCAGCTTCAGGGGCCGCCCGAGGGAGACCCAGTACTTC. Protein: CASSFRGRPRETQYF.

In nucleotides, the CDR3 is TGTGCCAGCAGCTTAGTGGCCCTGAGGGCCAACGTCCTGACTTTC. Protein sequence: CASSLVALRANVLTF. This chain joins TRBV7-8 and TRBJ2-6; D unresolved. The germline V and J ends were trimmed by 1 base and 5 bases, with 9 bases remaining between them. CDR3 length equals 15 residues. Germline lookup yields CDR1 SGHVS and CDR2 FQNEAQ. Full variable domain (outside the CDR3, taken from reference TRBV7-8 and TRBJ2-6): GAGVSQSPRYKVAKRGQDVALRCDPISGHVSLFWYQQALGQGPEFLTYFQNEAQLDKSGLPSDRFFAERPEGSVSTLKIQRTQQEDSAVYLCASSLVALRANVLTFGAGSRLTVL.

This chain connects TRBV9 to TRBJ2-7, with 10 bases aligning to TRBD2. Germline V CDR1 and CDR2: SGDLS, YYNGEE. Trimming took 0 bases from V and 4 from J; bases not matched to a gene: 4. The CDR3 consists of 15 residues. CDR3 sequence: CASSVESSGGYEQYF. CDR3 DNA sequence: TGTGCCAGCAGCGTAGAATCTAGCGGGGGATACGAGCAGTACTTC.

The chain uses TRBV7-9 and TRBJ2-7; TRBD1 might be the D (5 bases). The germline V gene has CDR1 SEHNR and CDR2 FQNEAQ (reference sequence). Trimming removed 5 bases at V and 2 bases at J, with 19 bases between. This CDR3 is built from 16 residues. The CDR3 sequence is CASSPLFQGATYEQYF. The CDR3 region has the DNA TGTGCCAGCAGCCCCCTTTTTCAGGGTGCGACCTACGAGCAGTACTTC.

This sequence joins TRBV6-4 and TRBJ2-2; 8 bases align to TRBD1. Germline trimming cut 7 bases from V and 0 bases from J; bases unmatched to any gene: 4. In germline, CDR1 is MRHNA, CDR2 SNTAGT. This CDR3 contains 15 residues. The CDR3 DNA reads as TGTGCCAGCAAGCAGGGGGCCACGAACACCGGGGAGCTGTTTTTT. Encoded protein: CASKQGATNTGELFF.

V gene TRBV7-9 combines with J gene TRBJ1-6; weak D call: TRBD1 (5 bases). Germline CDR1 reads SEHNR; CDR2 reads FQNEAQ (reference sequence). V lost 5 bases to trimming and J lost 11 bases, with 19 bases between them. CDR3 length equals 15 residues. The CDR3 DNA reads TGTGCCAGCAGCCCCAACAGGACTAGATACCCACCCCTCCACTTT. Protein: CASSPNRTRYPPLHF.

The chain combines TRBV19 with TRBJ1-6; 9 bases are shared with TRBD1. The CDR3 runs to 15 residues. Germline trimming cut 4 bases from V and 7 bases from J; bases unmatched to any gene: 5. Germline lookup yields CDR1 LNHDA and CDR2 SQIVND (reference sequence). The DNA for the CDR3 is TGTGCCAGTAGTAGATGGACAGGGGACAATTCACCCCTCCACTTT. This sequence encodes CASSRWTGDNSPLHF. The full variable domain, its missing parts supplied by reference TRBV19 and TRBJ1-6, is DGGITQSPKYLFRKEGQNVTLSCEQNLNHDAMYWYRQDPGQGLRLIYYSQIVNDFQKGDIAEGYSVSREKKESFPLTVTSAQKNPTAFYLCASSRWTGDNSPLHFGNGTRLTVT.

The chain employs TRBV4-1 and TRBJ2-1; the match to TRBD1 covers 7 bases. Germline loops: CDR1 MGHRA, CDR2 YSYEKL. This CDR3 contains 16 residues. With 0 bases clipped from V and 5 bases from J, the junction kept 7 bases outside the gene matches. The CDR3 spells CASSQERGTADNEQFF. Written as DNA, the CDR3 is TGCGCCAGCAGCCAAGAAAGGGGGACAGCCGACAATGAGCAGTTCTTC.

A few counts support this clone. The CDR3 sequence: CASSPLNTRTGRITEAFF. The CDR3 nucleotides are TGTGCCAGCTCACCCCTAAATACCCGAACAGGGCGTATCACTGAAGCTTTCTTT. The gene calls are TRBV18 and TRBJ1-1, with a possible D match to TRBD1 (6 bases). CDR1 is KGHSH and CDR2 is LQKENI in the germline V gene. The CDR3 has 18 amino acids. Trimming left V 3 bases short and J 4 bases short, with 24 bases between.

The genes are TRBV28 and TRBJ1-1, with TRBD1 matching over 7 bases. Germline V lookup: CDR1 MDHEN, CDR2 SYDVKM. V was pared by 4 bases and J by 3 bases, with 11 bases of the junction left unmatched. This CDR3 is 16 amino acids long. For the CDR3, the DNA is TGTGCCAGCAGTTCGCCCGGGACAGATAAGTACACTGAAGCTTTCTTT. Residues: CASSSPGTDKYTEAFF.

The chain combines TRBV5-5 with TRBJ1-1; D unresolved. The CDR3 extends over 15 amino acids. CDR1 is SGHKS, CDR2 YYEKEE, per germline (reference sequence). Trimming pared 4 bases from V and 5 bases from J, leaving 18 bases between. The CDR3 DNA reads TGTGCCAGCAGCCCAAGCGAGTTGGCTTGGACTGAAGCTTTCTTT. Protein product: CASSPSELAWTEAFF.

This rearrangement joins TRBV10-2 to TRBJ1-1; D is unresolved. Germline lookup yields CDR1 WSHSY and CDR2 SAAADI. The CDR3 is 13 amino acids. Deletions cut 10 bases from V and 0 bases from J, with 12 bases between. The CDR3 loop reads CATRRSMNTEAFF. The CDR3 DNA reads as TGCGCCACCAGACGGTCCATGAACACTGAAGCTTTCTTT.

Only a few counts were recorded for this clone. The rearrangement joins TRBV2 to TRBJ1-3; TRBD1 matches at 7 bases. CDR1 and CDR2 (germline): SNHLY, FYNNEI. The CDR3 contains 13 residues. V shed 5 bases and J 4 bases; nucleotides not matched to a gene: 2. CDR3 coding DNA: TGTGCCAGCAGTACAGGGGTCGGAAACACCATATATTTT. Amino acid sequence: CASSTGVGNTIYF.

The rearrangement links TRBV19 to TRBJ2-2, with 9 nucleotides matching TRBD1. CDR3 length: 17 residues. Germline lookup yields CDR1 LNHDA and CDR2 SQIVND (reference sequence). The ends lost 1 base at V and 7 bases at J; junction bases unmatched: 10. For the CDR3, the DNA is TGTGCCAGTAGTATAGCTGGGACAGGGCTAGGGGTCGGGGAGCTGTTTTTT. As protein: CASSIAGTGLGVGELFF.